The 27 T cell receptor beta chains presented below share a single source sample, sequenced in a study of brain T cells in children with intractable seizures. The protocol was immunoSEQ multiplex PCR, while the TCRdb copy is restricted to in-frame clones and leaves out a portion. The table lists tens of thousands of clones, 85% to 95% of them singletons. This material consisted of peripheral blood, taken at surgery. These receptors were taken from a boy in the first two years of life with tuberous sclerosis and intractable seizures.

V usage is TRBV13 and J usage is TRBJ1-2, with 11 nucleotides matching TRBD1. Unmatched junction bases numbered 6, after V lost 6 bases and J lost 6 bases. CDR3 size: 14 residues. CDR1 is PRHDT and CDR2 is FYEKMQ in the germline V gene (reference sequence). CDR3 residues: CASSFGTGGDGYTF. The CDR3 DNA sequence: TGTGCCAGCAGTTTCGGGACAGGGGGGGATGGCTACACCTTC.

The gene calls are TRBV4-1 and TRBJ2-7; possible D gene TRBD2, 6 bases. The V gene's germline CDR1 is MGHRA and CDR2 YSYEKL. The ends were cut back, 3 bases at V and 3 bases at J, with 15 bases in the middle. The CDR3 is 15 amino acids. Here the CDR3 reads CASSHPGTAVYEQYF. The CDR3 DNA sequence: TGCGCCAGCAGCCACCCTGGGACTGCTGTCTACGAGCAGTACTTC.

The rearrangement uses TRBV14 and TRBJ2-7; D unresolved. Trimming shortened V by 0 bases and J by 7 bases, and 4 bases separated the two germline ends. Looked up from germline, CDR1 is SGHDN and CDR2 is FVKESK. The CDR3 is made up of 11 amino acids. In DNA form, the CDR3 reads TGTGCCAGCAGCCAAGAGAATGAGCAGTACTTC. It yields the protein CASSQENEQYF.

This CDR3 is CASSQRGQVNQPQHF. CDR3 coding DNA: TGCGCCAGCAGCCAAAGGGGGCAGGTGAATCAGCCCCAGCATTTT. The chain carries TRBV4-1 and TRBJ1-5, with 7 nucleotides matching TRBD1. The CDR3 runs 15 residues. The ends lost 2 bases at V and 4 bases at J; junction bases unmatched: 5. Germline V lookup: CDR1 MGHRA, CDR2 YSYEKL.

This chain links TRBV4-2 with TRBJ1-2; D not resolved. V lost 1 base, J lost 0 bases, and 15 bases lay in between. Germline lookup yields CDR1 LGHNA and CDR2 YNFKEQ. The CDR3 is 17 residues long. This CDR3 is CASSQGLGGTSNYGYTF. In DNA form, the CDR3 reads TGTGCCAGCAGCCAAGGGCTGGGCGGTACCTCTAACTATGGCTACACCTTC.

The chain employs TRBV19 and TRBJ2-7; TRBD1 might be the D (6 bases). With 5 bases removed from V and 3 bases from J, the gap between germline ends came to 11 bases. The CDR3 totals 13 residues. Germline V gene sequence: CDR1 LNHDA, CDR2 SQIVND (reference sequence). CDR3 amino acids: CASSSTGYYEQYF. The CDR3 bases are TGTGCCAGTAGTTCGACAGGTTACTACGAGCAGTACTTC.

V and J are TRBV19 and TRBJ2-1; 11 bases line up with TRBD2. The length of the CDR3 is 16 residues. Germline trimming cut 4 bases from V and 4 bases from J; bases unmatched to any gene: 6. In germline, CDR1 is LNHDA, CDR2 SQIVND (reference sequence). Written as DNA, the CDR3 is TGTGCCAGTAGTACAGCTAGCGGGAGGTATTACAATGAGCAGTTCTTC. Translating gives CASSTASGRYYNEQFF. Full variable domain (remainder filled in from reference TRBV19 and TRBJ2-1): DGGITQSPKYLFRKEGQNVTLSCEQNLNHDAMYWYRQDPGQGLRLIYYSQIVNDFQKGDIAEGYSVSREKKESFPLTVTSAQKNPTAFYLCASSTASGRYYNEQFFGPGTRLTVL.

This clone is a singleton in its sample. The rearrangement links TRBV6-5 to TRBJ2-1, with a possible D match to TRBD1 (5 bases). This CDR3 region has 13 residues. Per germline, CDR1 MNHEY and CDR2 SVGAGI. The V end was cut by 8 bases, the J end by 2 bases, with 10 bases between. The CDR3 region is CASGARAYNEQFF. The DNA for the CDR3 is TGTGCCAGCGGGGCGAGAGCCTACAATGAGCAGTTCTTC.

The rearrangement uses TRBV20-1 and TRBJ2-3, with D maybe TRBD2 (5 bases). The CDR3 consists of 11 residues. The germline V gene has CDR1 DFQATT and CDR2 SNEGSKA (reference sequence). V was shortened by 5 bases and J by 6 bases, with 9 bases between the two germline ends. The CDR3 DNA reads TGCAGTGCTGGGTGGAGGGATACGCAGTATTTT. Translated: CSAGWRDTQYF.

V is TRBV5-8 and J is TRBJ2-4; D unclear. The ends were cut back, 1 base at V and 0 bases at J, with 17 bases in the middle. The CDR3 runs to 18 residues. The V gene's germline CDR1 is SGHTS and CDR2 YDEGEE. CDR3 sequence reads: CASSLFFQVRLAKNIQYF. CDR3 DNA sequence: TGTGCCAGCAGCTTGTTCTTTCAGGTGCGACTAGCCAAAAACATTCAGTACTTC.

The CDR3 nucleotides read TGTGCCAGCAGCAAGATGGACAGATTTAACACTGAAGCTTTCTTT. This sequence encodes CASSKMDRFNTEAFF. V and J are TRBV6-5 and TRBJ1-1, with D perhaps matching TRBD1 (6 bases). V gave up 6 bases and J gave up 2 bases, with 16 bases separating them. The germline V gene has CDR1 MNHEY and CDR2 SVGAGI. The CDR3 covers 15 residues.

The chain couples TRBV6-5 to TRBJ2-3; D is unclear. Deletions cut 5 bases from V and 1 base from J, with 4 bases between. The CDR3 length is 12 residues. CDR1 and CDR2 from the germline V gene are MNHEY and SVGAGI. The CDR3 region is CASSPGTDTQYF. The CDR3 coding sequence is TGTGCCAGCAGTCCAGGCACAGATACGCAGTATTTT.

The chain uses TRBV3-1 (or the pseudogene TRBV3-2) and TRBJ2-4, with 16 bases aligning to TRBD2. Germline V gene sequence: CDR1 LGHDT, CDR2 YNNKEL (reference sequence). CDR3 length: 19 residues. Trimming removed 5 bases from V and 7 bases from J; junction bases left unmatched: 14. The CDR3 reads CASSTPGLAGGLWMNIQYF. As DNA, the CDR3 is TGTGCCAGCAGCACACCGGGACTAGCGGGGGGGCTTTGGATGAACATTCAGTACTTC.

The chain's CDR3 is CASSVEGFAEAFF. CDR3 DNA: TGTGCCAGCAGCGTAGAAGGTTTCGCTGAAGCTTTCTTT. The chain has TRBV9 and TRBJ1-1; D call uncertain. CDR3 length: 13 amino acids. V was clipped by 0 bases and J by 6 bases, with 9 bases between them. CDR1 and CDR2 from the germline V gene are SGDLS and YYNGEE.

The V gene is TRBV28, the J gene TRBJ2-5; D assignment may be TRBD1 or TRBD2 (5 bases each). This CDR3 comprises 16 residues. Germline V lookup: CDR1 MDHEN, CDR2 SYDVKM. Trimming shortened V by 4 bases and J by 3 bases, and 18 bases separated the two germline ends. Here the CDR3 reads CASSSSGPLGEETQYF. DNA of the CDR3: TGTGCCAGCAGTTCTTCCGGGCCTCTGGGGGAAGAGACCCAGTACTTC.

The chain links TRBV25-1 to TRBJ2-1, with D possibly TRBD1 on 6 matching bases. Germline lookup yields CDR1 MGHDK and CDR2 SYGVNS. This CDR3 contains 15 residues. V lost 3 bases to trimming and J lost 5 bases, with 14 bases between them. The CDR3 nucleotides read TGTGCCAGCAGTGATCAGGGGACGGTCCACAATGAGCAGTTCTTC. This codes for CASSDQGTVHNEQFF.

Here the CDR3 DNA reads TGTGCCAGCAGTGACCTTAATGCGCAGCCCCAGCATTTT. Amino acids: CASSDLNAQPQHF. V usage is TRBV12-3 or TRBV12-4 and J usage is TRBJ1-5; D remains unclear. There are 13 residues in the CDR3. Trimming shortened V by 5 bases and J by 7 bases, and 12 bases separated the two germline ends.

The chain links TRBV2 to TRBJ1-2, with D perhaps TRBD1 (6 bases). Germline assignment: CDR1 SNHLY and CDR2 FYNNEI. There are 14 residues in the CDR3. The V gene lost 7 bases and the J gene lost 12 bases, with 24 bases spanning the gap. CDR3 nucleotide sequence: TGTGCCAGCACCAACCGGGACATTGGTACGGTGGACACCTTC. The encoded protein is CASTNRDIGTVDTF.

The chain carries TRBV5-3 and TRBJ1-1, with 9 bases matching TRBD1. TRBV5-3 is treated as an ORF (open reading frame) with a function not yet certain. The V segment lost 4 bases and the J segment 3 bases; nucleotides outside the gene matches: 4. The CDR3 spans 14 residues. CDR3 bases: TGTGCCAGAAGCAACGACAGGGGGTACACTGAAGCTTTCTTT. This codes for CARSNDRGYTEAFF.

CDR3 bases: TGTGCCAGCAGCTTCGGGGGAATCAGCTCCTATAATTCACCCCTCCACTTT. As protein: CASSFGGISSYNSPLHF. The chain couples TRBV5-4 to TRBJ1-6; possibly TRBD1 for D (5 bases). Between the trimmed V and J ends, which lost 2 bases and 0 bases, there was a span of 12 bases. CDR1 is SGHNT, CDR2 YYREEE, per germline (reference sequence). The length of the CDR3 is 17 residues.

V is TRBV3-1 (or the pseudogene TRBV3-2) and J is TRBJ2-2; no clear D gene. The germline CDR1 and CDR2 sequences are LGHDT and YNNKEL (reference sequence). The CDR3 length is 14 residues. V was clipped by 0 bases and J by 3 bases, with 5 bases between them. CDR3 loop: CASSQERDTGELFF. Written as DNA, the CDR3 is TGTGCCAGCAGCCAAGAACGGGACACCGGGGAGCTGTTTTTT.

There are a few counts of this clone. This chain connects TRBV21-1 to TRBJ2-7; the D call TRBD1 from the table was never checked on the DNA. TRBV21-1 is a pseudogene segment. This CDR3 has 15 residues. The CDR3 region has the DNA TGTGCCAGCAGCAACGGGACAGGGTTTTTTTACGAGCAGTACTTC. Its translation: CASSNGTGFFYEQYF.

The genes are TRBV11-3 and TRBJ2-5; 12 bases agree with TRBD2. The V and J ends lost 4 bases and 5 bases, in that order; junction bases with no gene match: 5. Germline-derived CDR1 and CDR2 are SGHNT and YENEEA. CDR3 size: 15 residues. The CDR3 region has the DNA TGTGCCAGCAGCTACGGACTAGCGGGAAGGGAGACCCAGTACTTC. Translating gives CASSYGLAGRETQYF.

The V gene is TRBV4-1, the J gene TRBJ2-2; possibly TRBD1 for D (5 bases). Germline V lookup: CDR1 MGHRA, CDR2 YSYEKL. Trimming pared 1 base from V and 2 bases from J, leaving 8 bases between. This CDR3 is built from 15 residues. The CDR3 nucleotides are TGCGCCAGCAGCCAAGTTCAGGGAAACACCGGGGAGCTGTTTTTT. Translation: CASSQVQGNTGELFF.

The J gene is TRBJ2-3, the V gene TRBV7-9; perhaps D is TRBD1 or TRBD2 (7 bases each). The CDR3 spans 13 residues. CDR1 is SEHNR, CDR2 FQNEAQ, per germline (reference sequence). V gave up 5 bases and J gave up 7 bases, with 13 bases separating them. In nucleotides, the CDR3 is TGTGCCAGCAGCCAGGGGGGGGCGCATACGCAGTATTTT. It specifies CASSQGGAHTQYF.

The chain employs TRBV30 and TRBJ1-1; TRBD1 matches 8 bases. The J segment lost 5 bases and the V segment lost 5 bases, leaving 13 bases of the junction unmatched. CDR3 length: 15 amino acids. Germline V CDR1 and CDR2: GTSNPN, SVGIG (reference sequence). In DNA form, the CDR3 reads TGTGCCTGGGAGCCCCCTTGGACAGGGCGGACTGAAGCTTTCTTT. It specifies CAWEPPWTGRTEAFF.

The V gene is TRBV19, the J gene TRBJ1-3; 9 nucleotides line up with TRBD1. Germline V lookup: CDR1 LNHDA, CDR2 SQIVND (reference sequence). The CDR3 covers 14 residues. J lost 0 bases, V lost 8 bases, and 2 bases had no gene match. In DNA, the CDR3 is TGTGCCAGTGCACAGGGGGCCTCTGGAAACACCATATATTTT. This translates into CASAQGASGNTIYF.